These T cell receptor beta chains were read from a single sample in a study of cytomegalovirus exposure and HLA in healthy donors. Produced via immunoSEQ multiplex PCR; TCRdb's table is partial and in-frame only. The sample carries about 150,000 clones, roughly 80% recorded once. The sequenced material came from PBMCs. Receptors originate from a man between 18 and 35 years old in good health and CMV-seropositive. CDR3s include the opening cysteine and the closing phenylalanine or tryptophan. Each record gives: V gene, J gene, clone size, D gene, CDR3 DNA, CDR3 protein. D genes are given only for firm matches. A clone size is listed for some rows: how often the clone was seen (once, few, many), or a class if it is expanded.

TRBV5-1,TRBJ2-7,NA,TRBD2,TGCGCCAGCAGCCTGGAGTTGGGCGGGAGAACTAGCGAGCAGTACTTC,CASSLELGGRTSEQYF
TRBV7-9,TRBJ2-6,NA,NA,TGTGCCAGCAGCCCGTGGCGGGCTGGGGCCAACGTCCTGACTTTC,CASSPWRAGANVLTF
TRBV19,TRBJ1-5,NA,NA,TGTGCCAGTAGCCTGTCGGGGGTCAATCAGCCCCAGCATTTT,CASSLSGVNQPQHF
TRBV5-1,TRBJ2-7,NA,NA,TGCGCCAGCAGCCCACAGGGCTACGAGCAGTACTTC,CASSPQGYEQYF
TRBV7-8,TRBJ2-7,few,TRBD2,TGTGCCAGCAGCTTACAACCGATAGGACTAGCGGGAGGGAGGTACGAGCAGTACTTC,CASSLQPIGLAGGRYEQYF
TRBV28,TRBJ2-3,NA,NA,TGTGCCAGCAGTTTATTCTGGACCGGGAAAACAGATACGCAGTATTTT,CASSLFWTGKTDTQYF
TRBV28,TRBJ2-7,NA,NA,TGTGCCAGCAGTTTACGGGGGAGTGAGTCCGAGCAGTACTTC,CASSLRGSESEQYF
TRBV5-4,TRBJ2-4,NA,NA,TGTGCCAGCAGCCGTGACAGCCGTTCTCAGTACTTC,CASSRDSRSQYF
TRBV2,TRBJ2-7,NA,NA,TGTGCCAGCAGTGATTTTGGAGGGCCTTCCTACGAGCAGTACTTC,CASSDFGGPSYEQYF
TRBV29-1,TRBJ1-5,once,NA,TGCAGCGTTTCAACAGGGACGGGCAATCAGCCCCAGCATTTT,CSVSTGTGNQPQHF
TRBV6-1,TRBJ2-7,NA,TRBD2,TGTGCCAGCAGTGAGCTAGCGGGGTCCTACGAGCAGTACTTC,CASSELAGSYEQYF
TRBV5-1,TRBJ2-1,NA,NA,TGCGCCAGCGGTCGTAGAAACAATGAGCAGTTCTTC,CASGRRNNEQFF
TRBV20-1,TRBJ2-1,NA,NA,TGCAGTGCTAGGGCAGTCGAGCAGTTCTTC,CSARAVEQFF
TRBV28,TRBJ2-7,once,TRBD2,TGTGCCAGCAGTTCAAGGACTAGCGGGAGGGCCTACGAGCAGTACTTC,CASSSRTSGRAYEQYF
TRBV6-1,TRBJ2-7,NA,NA,TGTGCCAGCAGTGAAAGGGGCAACCCCTACGAGCAGTACTTC,CASSERGNPYEQYF
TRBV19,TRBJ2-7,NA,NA,TGTGCCAGTAGGCCAGGGCCTCCCGACTACGAGCAGTACTTC,CASRPGPPDYEQYF
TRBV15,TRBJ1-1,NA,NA,TGTGCCACCAGCAGAGATCCGGTGAACACTGAAGCTTTCTTT,CATSRDPVNTEAFF
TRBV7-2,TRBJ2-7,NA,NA,TGTGCCAGCAGCCCAAGCCCCTCAGACTCTGCCTACGAGCAGTACTTC,CASSPSPSDSAYEQYF
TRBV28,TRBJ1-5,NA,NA,TGTGCCAGCGTTTACGACGGGAGCAATCAGCCCCAGCATTTT,CASVYDGSNQPQHF
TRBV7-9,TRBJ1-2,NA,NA,TGTGCCAGCAGCTTAGGCAGATCCTATGGCTACACCTTC,CASSLGRSYGYTF